Reported below is one TCR beta chain. Given a much more abundant clone one base away, this may be a read error. These data come from a study of breast tumors, draining lymph nodes, adjacent tissues. Axillary draining lymph nodes of breast cancer patients supplied the node samples. TCRdb reprocessed the multiplex PCR reads with MiXCR, giving one entry per CDR3 protein. The table has around 250,000 distinct CDR3 sequences, under 40% seen once. The sequencing sample was made of axillary lymph node tissue. This TCR derives from a female donor with breast cancer. Some clones in this sample may be carry-over from other donors' samples.

In nucleotides, the CDR3 is TGTGCCAGCAGCGCAGGGTTACTATCCCAAGAGACCCAGTACTTC. Translating it yields CASSAGLLSQETQYF. The chain links TRBV7-8 to TRBJ2-5, with a tentative D call TRBD1 (5 bases). Per the germline V gene, CDR1 is SGHVS and CDR2 is FQNEAQ. V lost 5 bases and J 1 base, leaving 14 bases between the germline ends. CDR3 length equals 15 residues.